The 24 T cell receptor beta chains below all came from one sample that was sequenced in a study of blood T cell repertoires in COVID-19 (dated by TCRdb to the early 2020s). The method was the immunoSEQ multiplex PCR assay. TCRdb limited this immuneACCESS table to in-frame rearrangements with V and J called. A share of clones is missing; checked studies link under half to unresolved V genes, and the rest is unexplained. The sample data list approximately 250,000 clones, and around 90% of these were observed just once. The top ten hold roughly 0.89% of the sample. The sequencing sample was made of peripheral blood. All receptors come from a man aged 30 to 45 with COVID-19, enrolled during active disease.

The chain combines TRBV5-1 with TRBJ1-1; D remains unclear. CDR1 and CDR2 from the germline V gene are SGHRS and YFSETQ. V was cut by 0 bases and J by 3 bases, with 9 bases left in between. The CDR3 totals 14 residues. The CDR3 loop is CASSLVREDTEAFF. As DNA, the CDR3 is TGCGCCAGCAGCTTGGTTAGGGAGGACACTGAAGCTTTCTTT.

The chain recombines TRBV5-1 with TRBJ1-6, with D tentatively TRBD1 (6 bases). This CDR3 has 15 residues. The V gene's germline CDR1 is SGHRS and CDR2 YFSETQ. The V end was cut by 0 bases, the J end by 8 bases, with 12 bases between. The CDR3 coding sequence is TGCGCCAGCAGCTTGGCAGGGGTCGTCGATTCACCCCTCCACTTT. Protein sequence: CASSLAGVVDSPLHF.

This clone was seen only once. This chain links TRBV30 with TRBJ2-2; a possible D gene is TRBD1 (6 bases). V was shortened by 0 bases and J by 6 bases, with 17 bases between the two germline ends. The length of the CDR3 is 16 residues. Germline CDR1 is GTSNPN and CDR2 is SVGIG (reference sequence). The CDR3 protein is CAWSVWVQGDAGELFF. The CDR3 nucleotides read TGTGCCTGGAGTGTTTGGGTACAGGGAGACGCCGGGGAGCTGTTTTTT.

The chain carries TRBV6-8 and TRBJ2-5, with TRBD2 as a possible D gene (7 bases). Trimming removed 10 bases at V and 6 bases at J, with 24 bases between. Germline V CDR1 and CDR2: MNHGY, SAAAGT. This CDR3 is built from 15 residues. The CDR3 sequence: CAIRPAGRGRKTQYF. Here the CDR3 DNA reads TGTGCCATACGTCCCGCAGGGAGGGGGAGGAAGACCCAGTACTTC.

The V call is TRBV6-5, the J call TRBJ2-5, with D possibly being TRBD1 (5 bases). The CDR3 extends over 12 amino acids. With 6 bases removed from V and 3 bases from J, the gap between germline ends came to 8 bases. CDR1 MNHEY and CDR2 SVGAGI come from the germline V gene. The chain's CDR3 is CASRRTKETQYF. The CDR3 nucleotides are TGTGCCAGCAGACGGACAAAAGAGACCCAGTACTTC.

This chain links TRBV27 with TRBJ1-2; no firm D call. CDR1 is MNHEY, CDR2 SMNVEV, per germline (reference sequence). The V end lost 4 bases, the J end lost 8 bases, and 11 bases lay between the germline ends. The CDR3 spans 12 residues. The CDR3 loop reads CASSSPPSGYTF. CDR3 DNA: TGTGCCAGCAGTTCTCCCCCCTCCGGCTACACCTTC.

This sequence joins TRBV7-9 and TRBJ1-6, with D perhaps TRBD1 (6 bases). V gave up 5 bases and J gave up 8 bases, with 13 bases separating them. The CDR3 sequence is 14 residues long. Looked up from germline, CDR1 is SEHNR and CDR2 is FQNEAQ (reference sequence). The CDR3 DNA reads TGTGCCAGCAGCCGCCGACCAGGGGATTCACCCCTCCACTTT. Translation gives CASSRRPGDSPLHF.

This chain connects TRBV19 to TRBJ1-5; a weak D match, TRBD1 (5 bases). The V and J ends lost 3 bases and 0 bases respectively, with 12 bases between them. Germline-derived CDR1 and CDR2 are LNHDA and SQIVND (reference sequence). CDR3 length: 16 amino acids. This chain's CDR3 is CASSIGAGSSNQPQHF. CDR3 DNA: TGTGCCAGTAGTATTGGGGCAGGTAGTAGCAATCAGCCCCAGCATTTT.

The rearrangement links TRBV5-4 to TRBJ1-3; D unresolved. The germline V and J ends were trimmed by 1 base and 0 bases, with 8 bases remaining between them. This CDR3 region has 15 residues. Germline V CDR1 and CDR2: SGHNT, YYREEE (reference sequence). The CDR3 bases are TGTGCCAGCAGCTTGCAGACTGGCTCTGGAAACACCATATATTTT. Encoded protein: CASSLQTGSGNTIYF.

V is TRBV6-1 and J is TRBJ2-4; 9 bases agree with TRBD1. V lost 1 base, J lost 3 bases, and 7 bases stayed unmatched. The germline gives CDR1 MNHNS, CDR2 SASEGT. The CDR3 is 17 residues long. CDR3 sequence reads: CASSEENRGLSKNIQYF. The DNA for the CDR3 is TGTGCCAGCAGTGAAGAGAACAGGGGGCTGAGCAAAAACATTCAGTACTTC.

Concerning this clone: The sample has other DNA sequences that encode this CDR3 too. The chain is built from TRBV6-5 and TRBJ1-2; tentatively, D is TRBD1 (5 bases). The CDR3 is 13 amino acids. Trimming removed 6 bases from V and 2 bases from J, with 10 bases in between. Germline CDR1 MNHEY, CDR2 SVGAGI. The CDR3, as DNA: TGTGCCAGCAGGTCAGACAGAAACTATGGCTACACCTTC. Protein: CASRSDRNYGYTF.

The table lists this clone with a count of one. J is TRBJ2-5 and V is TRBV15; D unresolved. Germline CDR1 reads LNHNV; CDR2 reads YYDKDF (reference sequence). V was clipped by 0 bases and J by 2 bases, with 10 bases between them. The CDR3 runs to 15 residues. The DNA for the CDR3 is TGTGCCACCAGCAGAGATGCACGGTTTCAAGAGACCCAGTACTTC. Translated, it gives CATSRDARFQETQYF. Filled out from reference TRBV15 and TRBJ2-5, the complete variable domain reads DAMVIQNPRYQVTQFGKPVTLSCSQTLNHNVMYWYQQKSSQAPKLLFHYYDKDFNNEADTPDNFQSRRPNTSFCFLDIRSPGLGDTAMYLCATSRDARFQETQYFGPGTRLLVL.

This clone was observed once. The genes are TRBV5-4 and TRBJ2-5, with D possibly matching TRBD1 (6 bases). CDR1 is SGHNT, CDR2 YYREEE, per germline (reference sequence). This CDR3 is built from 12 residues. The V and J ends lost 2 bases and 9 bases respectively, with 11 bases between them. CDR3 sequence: CASSLWGQAQYF. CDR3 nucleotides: TGTGCCAGCAGCTTATGGGGGCAGGCCCAGTACTTC.

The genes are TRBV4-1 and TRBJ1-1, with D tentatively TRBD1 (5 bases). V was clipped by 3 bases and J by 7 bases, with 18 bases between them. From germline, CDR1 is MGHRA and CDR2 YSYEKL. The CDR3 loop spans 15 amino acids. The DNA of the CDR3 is TGCGCCAGCAGCCAGTCGACCGGGGACGGGGGTGAAGCTTTCTTT. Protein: CASSQSTGDGGEAFF.

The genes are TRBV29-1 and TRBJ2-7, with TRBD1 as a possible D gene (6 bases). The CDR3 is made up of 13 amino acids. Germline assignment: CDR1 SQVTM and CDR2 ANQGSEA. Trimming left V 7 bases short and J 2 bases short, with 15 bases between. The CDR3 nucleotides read TGCAGCGCTGACACAGGGAACCCCTACGAGCAGTACTTC. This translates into CSADTGNPYEQYF.

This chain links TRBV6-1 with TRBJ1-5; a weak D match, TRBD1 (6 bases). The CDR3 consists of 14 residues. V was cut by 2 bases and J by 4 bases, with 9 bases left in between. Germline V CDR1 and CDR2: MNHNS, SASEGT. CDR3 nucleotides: TGTGCCAGCAGTGAATGGACAGCAAATCAGCCCCAGCATTTT. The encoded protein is CASSEWTANQPQHF.

CDR3 sequence: CASSDDWNPSYNEQFF. In DNA, the CDR3 is TGTGCCAGCAGCGACGACTGGAACCCTTCCTACAATGAGCAGTTCTTC. The chain joins TRBV7-3 to TRBJ2-1, with no clear D. Germline CDR1 SGHTA, CDR2 FQGTGA. The CDR3 totals 16 residues. Trimming cost V 5 bases and J 1 base, with 15 bases left between them.

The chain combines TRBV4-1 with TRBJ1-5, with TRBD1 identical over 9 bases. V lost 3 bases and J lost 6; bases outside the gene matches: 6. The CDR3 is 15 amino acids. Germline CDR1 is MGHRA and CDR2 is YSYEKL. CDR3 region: CASSQGQGSRQPQHF. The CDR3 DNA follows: TGCGCCAGCAGCCAGGGACAGGGATCTCGTCAGCCCCAGCATTTT.

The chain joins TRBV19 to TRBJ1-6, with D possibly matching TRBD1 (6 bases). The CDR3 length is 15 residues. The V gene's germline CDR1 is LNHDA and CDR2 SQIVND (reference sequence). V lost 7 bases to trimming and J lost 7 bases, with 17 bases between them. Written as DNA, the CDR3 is TGTGCCAGTACCACAGGACAGCGTAGAAATTCACCCCTCCACTTT. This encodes CASTTGQRRNSPLHF.

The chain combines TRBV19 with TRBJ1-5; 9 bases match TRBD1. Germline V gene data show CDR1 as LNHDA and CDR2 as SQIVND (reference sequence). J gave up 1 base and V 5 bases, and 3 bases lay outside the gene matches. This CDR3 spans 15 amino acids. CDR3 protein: CASSSGTGSNQPQHF. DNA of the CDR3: TGTGCCAGTAGTTCCGGGACAGGGAGCAATCAGCCCCAGCATTTT.

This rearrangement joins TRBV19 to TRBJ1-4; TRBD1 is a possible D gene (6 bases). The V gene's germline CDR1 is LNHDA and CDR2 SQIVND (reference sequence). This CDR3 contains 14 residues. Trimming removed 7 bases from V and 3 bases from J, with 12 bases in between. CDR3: CASTWGQSNEKLFF. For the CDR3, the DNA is TGTGCCAGTACTTGGGGGCAGTCTAATGAAAAACTGTTTTTT.

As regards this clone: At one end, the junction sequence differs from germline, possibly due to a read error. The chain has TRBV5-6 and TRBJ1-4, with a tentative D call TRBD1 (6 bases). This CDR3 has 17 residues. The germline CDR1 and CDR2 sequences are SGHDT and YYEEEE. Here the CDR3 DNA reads TGTGCCAGCAGCTTAGATCTACCAGGGGCCCCTAACGAAAAACTGTTTTTT. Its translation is CASSLDLPGAPNEKLFF.

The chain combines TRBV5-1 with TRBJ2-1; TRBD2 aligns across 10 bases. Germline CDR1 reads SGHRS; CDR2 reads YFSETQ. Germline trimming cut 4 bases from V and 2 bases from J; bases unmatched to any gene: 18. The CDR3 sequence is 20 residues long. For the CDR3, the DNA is TGCGCCAGCAGCAGACCCGGGACTAGCGTTGGGGAAGCGACCTACAATGAGCAGTTCTTC. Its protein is CASSRPGTSVGEATYNEQFF. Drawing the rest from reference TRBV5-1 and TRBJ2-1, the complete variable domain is KAGVTQTPRYLIKTRGQQVTLSCSPISGHRSVSWYQQTPGQGLQFLFEYFSETQRNKGNFPGRFSGRQFSNSRSEMNVSTLELGDSALYLCASSRPGTSVGEATYNEQFFGPGTRLTVL.

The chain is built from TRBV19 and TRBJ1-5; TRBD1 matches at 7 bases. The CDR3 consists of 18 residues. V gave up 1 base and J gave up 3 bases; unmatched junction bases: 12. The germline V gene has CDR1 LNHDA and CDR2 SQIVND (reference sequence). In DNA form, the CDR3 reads TGTGCCAGTAGTATAGTATCCCGACAGGGATCTTACAATCAGCCCCAGCATTTT. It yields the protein CASSIVSRQGSYNQPQHF.